This TCR beta chain came from a study of CD8+CD57+ T cells in acquired aplastic anemia. Study details: Sorted CD4+ and CD8+ cells gave a mean 3.2 ug DNA, range about 0.19 to 27.4 ug.

Study-level findings and limits: The number of CD8+ CDR3 sequences shared by patients and controls was around 30. Between the patient and control groups, CD8+ Simpson's diversity did not differ significantly.

The use of genomic DNA as template underpinned the TCR beta VDJ and CDR3 profiling. MiXCR was run by TCRdb on the reads, yielding one entry per CDR3 protein. The table lists approximately 200,000 distinct CDR3 sequences, under 50% of them singletons. About this clonotype: Its cognate antigen is unknown.

Patients selected for sequencing had displayed CD8+CD57+ cell expansion by flow cytometry. Patients uniformly had severe acquired aplastic anemia. Sequencing was carried out using sorted CD4+, CD8+, or CD8+CD57+ T cells (not recorded which) from PBMCs. This clonotype was obtained from a human donor with aplastic anemia.

Here the CDR3 reads CASSYGTGVGEQYF. CDR3 bases: TGTGCCAGCAGTTACGGGACAGGGGTGGGCGAGCAGTACTTC. V usage is TRBV6-5 and J usage is TRBJ2-7; 10 bases match TRBD1. V dropped 2 bases and J dropped 6; count of bases not matched to a gene: 4. CDR1 and CDR2 from the germline V gene are MNHEY and SVGAGI. CDR3 length equals 14 residues.